The T cell receptor beta chain under discussion was sequenced for a study of shared clonotypes between healthy human individuals. This table comes from immunoSEQ multiplex PCR, and its TCRdb copy is limited to in-frame clones, with some not included. The table lists about 2.5 million clones, 85% to 95% of them singletons. Notes on this clone: Within the sample, other DNA sequences also encode this same CDR3.

CDR3 size: 11 residues. CDR1 and CDR2 from the germline V gene are DFQATT and SNEGSKA (reference sequence). Trimming took 3 bases from V and 5 from J, leaving 8 bases between them. The chain links TRBV20-1 to TRBJ2-7, with D tentatively TRBD2 (5 bases). The sequence came from a man in his late teens or twenties in good health. Some clones in this sample may be carry-over from other donors' samples. Material: naive CD4+ T cells from PBMCs. As for subset: CD45RA+ positively selected. CDR3 coding DNA: TGCAGTGCTAGGAGGGTTGACGAGCAGTACTTC. Amino acid sequence: CSARRVDEQYF.